Listed here are 22 T cell receptor beta chains from one sample, sequenced in a study of cytomegalovirus exposure and HLA in healthy donors. The PCR was carried out with 60 Vbeta primers and 13 Jbeta primers. Sequencing used immunoSEQ multiplex PCR; TCRdb keeps in-frame clones, though not all of them. In the table there are roughly 73,000 clones, about 75% of which are singletons. Input material: PBMCs. These receptors came from a man in his 70s in good health and CMV-seronegative.

The gene calls are TRBV5-5 and TRBJ2-2; D is possibly TRBD2 (6 bases). Germline values: CDR1 SGHKS, CDR2 YYEKEE (reference sequence). Trimming left V 4 bases short and J 6 bases short, with 13 bases between. The CDR3 sequence is 14 residues long. CDR3 amino acids: CASSPSWGAGELFF. The CDR3 region has the DNA TGTGCCAGCAGCCCCTCGTGGGGGGCCGGGGAGCTGTTTTTT.

This clone was picked up one time. In DNA, the CDR3 is TGTGCCAGCGCGGCTTGGGGGCAAACACGGAATTCACCCCTCCACTTT. Translated, it gives CASAAWGQTRNSPLHF. The rearrangement links TRBV5-8 to TRBJ1-6; D may be TRBD1 (6 bases). This CDR3 spans 16 amino acids. V was clipped by 7 bases and J by 7 bases, with 21 bases between them. Looked up from germline, CDR1 is SGHTS and CDR2 is YDEGEE.

This chain connects TRBV19 to TRBJ1-1; TRBD1 might be the D (6 bases). With 4 bases removed from V and 0 bases from J, the gap between germline ends came to 12 bases. This CDR3 spans 15 amino acids. Germline V lookup: CDR1 LNHDA, CDR2 SQIVND (reference sequence). The CDR3 here is CASSTGVYMNTEAFF. The CDR3 nucleotides are TGTGCCAGTAGTACAGGGGTTTATATGAACACTGAAGCTTTCTTT.

This clone appeared a few times. CDR3 amino acids: CASIRTGYYNEQFF. The DNA for the CDR3 is TGTGCCAGCATTCGGACAGGATACTACAATGAGCAGTTCTTC. The gene calls are TRBV6-1 and TRBJ2-1; 7 bases agree with TRBD1. There are 14 residues in the CDR3. Per the germline V gene, CDR1 is MNHNS and CDR2 is SASEGT. J gave up 3 bases and V 7 bases, and 6 bases lay outside the gene matches.

The chain combines TRBV6-5 with TRBJ2-3; D is unresolved. V gave up 5 bases and J gave up 4 bases, with 10 bases separating them. Germline assignment: CDR1 MNHEY and CDR2 SVGAGI. CDR3 length equals 13 residues. The CDR3, as DNA: TGTGCCAGCAGTGAATTTAGTCCAGATACGCAGTATTTT. It specifies CASSEFSPDTQYF.

This chain joins TRBV9 and TRBJ2-5, with D maybe TRBD2 (5 bases). The J call may be mistaken, given a closer DNA end match to TRBJ2-7. From germline, CDR1 is SGDLS and CDR2 YYNGEE. The length of the CDR3 is 14 residues. This CDR3 is CASSVGGAAYEQYF. The CDR3 DNA reads TGTGCCAGCAGCGTAGGGGGAGCCGCCTACGAGCAGTACTTC.

The chain links TRBV5-6 to TRBJ2-5; unclear D gene. Germline V lookup: CDR1 SGHDT, CDR2 YYEEEE. V was trimmed by 3 bases and J by 2 bases, leaving 11 bases between them. CDR3 length: 14 residues. Written as DNA, the CDR3 is TGTGCCAGCAGCTGGTGGGCACTGCAAGAGACCCAGTACTTC. Translated, it gives CASSWWALQETQYF.

This clone was recorded a few times. The chain employs TRBV18 and TRBJ2-2, with D possibly matching TRBD1 (6 bases). CDR3 length: 14 amino acids. The germline V and J ends were trimmed by 6 bases and 2 bases, with 10 bases remaining between them. CDR1 is KGHSH and CDR2 is LQKENI in the germline V gene. CDR3 amino acids: CASSRGINTGELFF. CDR3 DNA: TGTGCCAGCTCGAGGGGGATTAACACCGGGGAGCTGTTTTTT.

The chain has TRBV5-4 and TRBJ2-1, with 7 bases aligning to TRBD2. The germline V gene has CDR1 SGHNT and CDR2 YYREEE (reference sequence). The CDR3 extends over 15 amino acids. V shed 2 bases, J shed 0 bases, and the junction held 2 bases outside the gene matches. CDR3 region: CASSFGGSSYNEQFF. CDR3 nucleotide sequence: TGTGCCAGCAGCTTCGGCGGGAGCTCCTACAATGAGCAGTTCTTC.

The chain links TRBV7-9 to TRBJ2-5; the match to TRBD2 covers 9 bases. The CDR3 is 15 amino acids. The V segment lost 5 bases and the J segment 2 bases; nucleotides outside the gene matches: 6. Germline V gene data show CDR1 as SEHNR and CDR2 as FQNEAQ (reference sequence). CDR3 sequence reads: CASSHRLAEQETQYF. As DNA, the CDR3 is TGTGCCAGCAGCCATAGACTAGCGGAGCAAGAGACCCAGTACTTC.

The rearrangement joins TRBV2 to TRBJ1-4, with TRBD1 matching over 10 bases. The CDR3 loop spans 15 amino acids. From germline, CDR1 is SNHLY and CDR2 FYNNEI. V gave up 7 bases and J gave up 8 bases; unmatched junction bases: 10. The CDR3 nucleotides are TGTGCCAGCAAAACTGACAGGGGGCCAGGGGAAAAACTGTTTTTT. This gives the protein CASKTDRGPGEKLFF.

This chain joins TRBV5-6 and TRBJ1-4, with 7 bases lining up with TRBD1. Trimming took 0 bases from V and 1 from J; bases not matched to a gene: 3. The CDR3 totals 16 residues. Germline assignment: CDR1 SGHDT and CDR2 YYEEEE. The CDR3 nucleotides are TGTGCCAGCAGCTTGGACAGGGGACGAACTAATGAAAAACTGTTTTTT. It is translated as CASSLDRGRTNEKLFF. Full variable domain (missing parts from reference TRBV5-6 and TRBJ1-4): DAGVTQSPTHLIKTRGQQVTLRCSPKSGHDTVSWYQQALGQGPQFIFQYYEEEERQRGNFPDRFSGHQFPNYSSELNVNALLLGDSALYLCASSLDRGRTNEKLFFGSGTQLSVL.

This sequence joins TRBV30 and TRBJ2-1, with 7 bases aligning to TRBD1. Per germline, CDR1 GTSNPN and CDR2 SVGIG (reference sequence). The CDR3 contains 14 residues. After removal of 7 bases from V and 5 bases from J, the junction contained 11 bases not matched to a gene. In DNA, the CDR3 is TGTGCCTTCCAGGGGGTAAGGCAGGACAATGAGCAGTTCTTC. Protein product: CAFQGVRQDNEQFF.

V gene TRBV5-4 combines with J gene TRBJ2-7; TRBD2 agrees at 7 bases. This CDR3 has 14 amino acids. Unmatched junction bases numbered 6, after V lost 4 bases and J lost 2 bases. The germline V gene encodes CDR1 SGHNT and CDR2 YYREEE (reference sequence). The CDR3 spells CASSPWAGAYEQYF. The CDR3 DNA sequence: TGTGCCAGCAGCCCATGGGCGGGGGCCTACGAGCAGTACTTC.

J is TRBJ2-3 and V is TRBV11-3, with 15 positions matching TRBD2. The V and J ends lost 4 bases and 7 bases, in that order; junction bases with no gene match: 6. The CDR3 has 16 amino acids. In germline, CDR1 is SGHNT, CDR2 YENEEA. The CDR3 loop is CASSSGLAGGQNTQYF. The CDR3 DNA is TGTGCCAGCAGCTCCGGACTAGCGGGGGGGCAAAATACGCAGTATTTT.

V gene TRBV6-1 combines with J gene TRBJ2-3; perhaps TRBD2 as D (5 bases). V dropped 6 bases and J dropped 2 bases, with 12 bases sitting between them. CDR3 length: 14 residues. CDR1 is MNHNS, CDR2 SASEGT, per germline. CDR3 nucleotide sequence: TGTGCCAGCAGCGGGGTGTGGTCCACAGATACGCAGTATTTT. Its translation: CASSGVWSTDTQYF.

This chain uses TRBV4-1 with TRBJ1-1, with 9 bases fitting TRBD1. In germline, CDR1 is MGHRA, CDR2 YSYEKL. The CDR3 loop spans 20 amino acids. V lost 2 bases and J lost 1; bases outside the gene matches: 17. Here the CDR3 reads CASSQIPLIQGANKNTEAFF. For the CDR3, the DNA is TGCGCCAGCAGCCAAATCCCCCTCATACAGGGGGCGAATAAGAACACTGAAGCTTTCTTT.

This chain connects TRBV11-2 to TRBJ2-7, with 9 bases aligning to TRBD2. J lost 2 bases, V lost 4 bases, and 6 bases had no gene match. This CDR3 has 15 amino acids. From germline, CDR1 is SGHAT and CDR2 FQNNGV. CDR3 nucleotide sequence: TGTGCCAGCAGCTCAGCTAGCGGGGCCACCTACGAGCAGTACTTC. Amino acid sequence: CASSSASGATYEQYF.

In this sample, this clone turned up a few times. The CDR3 region has the DNA TGTGCCACCCGGAGGCGAACGGGGAACACTGAAGCTTTCTTT. It translates to CATRRRTGNTEAFF. V usage is TRBV15 and J usage is TRBJ1-1; no clear D gene. The CDR3 sequence is 14 residues long. The ends were cut back, 8 bases at V and 1 base at J, with 14 bases in the middle. In germline, CDR1 is LNHNV, CDR2 YYDKDF (reference sequence).

In the case of this clone: This sample also contains other DNA sequences that code for the same CDR3. The chain couples TRBV27 to TRBJ2-2; 9 bases match TRBD2. The V gene end was trimmed by 0 bases and the J gene end by 8 bases; junction bases not matched to a gene: 4. Germline V gives CDR1 MNHEY, CDR2 SMNVEV (reference sequence). The CDR3 is 15 amino acids. CDR3 amino acids: CASSLSGLAGGELFF. The CDR3 DNA follows: TGTGCCAGCAGTTTATCGGGACTAGCAGGGGGGGAGCTGTTTTTT.

V is TRBV7-2 and J is TRBJ2-3; no clear D. The V gene lost 1 base and the J gene lost 5 bases, with 7 bases spanning the gap. The germline CDR1 and CDR2 sequences are SGHTA and FQGNSA. The CDR3 runs 13 residues. The CDR3: CASSLGLVDTQYF. Written as DNA, the CDR3 is TGTGCCAGCAGCTTAGGACTCGTAGATACGCAGTATTTT.

The chain employs TRBV28 and TRBJ1-2; 10 nucleotides line up with TRBD1. Germline V gives CDR1 MDHEN, CDR2 SYDVKM. The CDR3 runs 14 residues. V shed 5 bases and J 7 bases; nucleotides not matched to a gene: 7. CDR3 amino acids: CASSPGQGGGGYTF. CDR3 sequence (DNA): TGTGCCAGCAGTCCCGGACAGGGGGGAGGTGGCTACACCTTC.